Shown below are 10 T cell receptor beta chains from a single sample sequenced in a study of blood T cell repertoires in COVID-19. Generated by immunoSEQ multiplex PCR, the TCRdb table keeps only in-frame clones and is missing some. The sample contains roughly 190,000 clones, roughly nine tenths of which appear only once. What was sequenced was PBMCs or T cells enriched from blood (not recorded which). The receptors here all came from a middle-aged woman in a cohort exposed to, infected with or recovered from COVID-19 (not recorded which).

The chain combines TRBV5-1 with TRBJ2-2; 9 bases align to TRBD2. V trimming: 4 bases; J trimming: 0 bases; junction bases outside the gene matches: 4. Germline V gene data show CDR1 as SGHRS and CDR2 as YFSETQ. This CDR3 contains 16 residues. The CDR3 sequence: CASSVSSGANTGELFF. CDR3 DNA sequence: TGCGCCAGCAGCGTTTCTAGCGGGGCGAACACCGGGGAGCTGTTTTTT.

CDR3 in amino acids: CASGIQENTEAFF. CDR3 sequence (DNA): TGTGCCAGCGGTATACAGGAGAACACTGAAGCTTTCTTT. The chain uses TRBV2 and TRBJ1-1, with a possible D match to TRBD1 (5 bases). The CDR3 length is 13 residues. With 8 bases removed from V and 1 base from J, the gap between germline ends came to 11 bases. Germline V gene lookup returns CDR1 SNHLY and CDR2 FYNNEI.

The DNA of the CDR3 is TGTGCCAGCAGTCTATCACAGGGGTCGTCTGAAGCTTTCTTT. Translation gives CASSLSQGSSEAFF. V usage is TRBV6-5 and J usage is TRBJ1-1; 7 nucleotides agree with TRBD1. CDR1 and CDR2 (germline): MNHEY, SVGAGI. The CDR3 loop spans 14 amino acids. The V segment lost 5 bases and the J segment 6 bases; nucleotides outside the gene matches: 9.

This chain uses TRBV11-3 with TRBJ2-2; D is uncertain. The germline V and J ends were trimmed by 8 bases and 2 bases, with 6 bases remaining between them. CDR1 is SGHNT, CDR2 YENEEA, per germline. This CDR3 spans 12 amino acids. CDR3 sequence (DNA): TGTGCCAGCCAAGCAAACACCGGGGAGCTGTTTTTT. It codes for CASQANTGELFF.

This chain connects TRBV7-9 to TRBJ2-1; a weak D match, TRBD2 (6 bases). V was shortened by 1 base and J by 4 bases, with 14 bases between the two germline ends. There are 16 residues in the CDR3. CDR1 is SEHNR, CDR2 FQNEAQ, per germline (reference sequence). CDR3 loop: CASSLGAQRVYNEQFF. CDR3 bases: TGTGCCAGCAGCTTAGGGGCTCAGCGGGTATACAATGAGCAGTTCTTC.

This clone was counted a single time. The sample holds other DNA sequences that translate to the same CDR3. The chain carries TRBV11-2 and TRBJ1-1; D gene ambiguous. This CDR3 spans 13 amino acids. V dropped 4 bases and J dropped 0 bases, with 6 bases sitting between them. Germline V gives CDR1 SGHAT, CDR2 FQNNGV. CDR3 bases: TGTGCCAGCAGCTCGGGATTGAACACTGAAGCTTTCTTT. The encoded protein is CASSSGLNTEAFF.

V usage is TRBV9 and J usage is TRBJ1-5, with D perhaps TRBD1 (6 bases). There are 16 residues in the CDR3. CDR1 and CDR2 (germline): SGDLS, YYNGEE. V lost 5 bases and J 2 bases, leaving 17 bases between the germline ends. CDR3 sequence reads: CASSGGAPEGNQPQHF. Written as DNA, the CDR3 is TGTGCCAGCAGTGGGGGGGCGCCGGAGGGCAATCAGCCCCAGCATTTT.

This sequence joins TRBV27 and TRBJ2-1, with TRBD1 identical over 7 bases. Unmatched junction bases numbered 7, after V lost 6 bases and J lost 2 bases. Germline-derived CDR1 and CDR2 are MNHEY and SMNVEV (reference sequence). The CDR3 consists of 15 residues. The CDR3 nucleotides are TGTGCCAGCAGCACTCACAGGGGTCCCTACAATGAGCAGTTCTTC. Protein sequence: CASSTHRGPYNEQFF.

In nucleotides, the CDR3 is TGTGCCAGCAGTCTCGACGTGGGTTGGTCGACTAGCGGGAGGGCCTCCGGAGATACGCAGTATTTT. This encodes CASSLDVGWSTSGRASGDTQYF. J is TRBJ2-3 and V is TRBV11-2, with TRBD2 identical over 14 bases. With V trimmed by 6 bases and J by 5 bases, 25 bases remained unmatched. Per germline, CDR1 SGHAT and CDR2 FQNNGV. CDR3 length equals 22 residues.

This clone was seen a handful of times. The chain joins TRBV24-1 to TRBJ2-2, with 10 bases aligning to TRBD1. The trim removed 10 bases at V and 6 bases at J, leaving 7 bases unmatched. Germline CDR1 KGHDR, CDR2 SFDVKD. The CDR3 runs to 14 residues. Here the CDR3 DNA reads TGTGCCACTCGGGGCGACAGGGGGCCCGGGGAGCTGTTTTTT. This codes for CATRGDRGPGELFF.